The 15 T cell receptor beta chains below all came from one sample that was sequenced in a study of blood T cells in healthy people across ages. Combining a sample-barcoded 5' primer with a J-beta primer mix, a second PCR ran for about 7 to 11 cycles. TCRdb processed the 5' RACE reads anew with MiXCR; each CDR3 protein has one entry. The sample has fewer than 1,000,000 distinct CDR3 sequences, approximately 48% seen once; the top ten hold about a fifth. Sequenced: blood. These receptors originate from a man in his 60s in good health.

This clonotype has ten or more counts. This CDR3 reads CSARDRSNEQYF. DNA of the CDR3: TGCAGTGCTAGAGATAGATCGAACGAGCAGTACTTC. The chain couples TRBV20-1 to TRBJ2-7; D unclear. CDR3 length: 12 residues. Germline V CDR1 and CDR2: DFQATT, SNEGSKA (reference sequence). Trimming took 0 bases from V and 5 from J, leaving 8 bases between them.

A word on this clonotype: One end of the junction does not line up with germline, which may come from a read error. The chain has TRBV6-6 and TRBJ1-3; D ambiguous. Germline lookup yields CDR1 MNHNY and CDR2 SVGAGI (reference sequence). This CDR3 contains 17 residues. This chain's CDR3 is CASSYSNVGGSGNAIYF. The DNA of the CDR3 is TGTGCCAGCAGTTACTCGAACGTGGGTGGCTCTGGAAACGCCATATATTTT.

V is TRBV20-1 and J is TRBJ2-1, with D possibly called TRBD1 or TRBD2 (5 bases each). This CDR3 is built from 15 residues. CDR1 and CDR2 (germline): DFQATT, SNEGSKA (reference sequence). The V gene lost 6 bases and the J gene lost 0 bases, with 15 bases spanning the gap. CDR3 sequence: CSAQRGRSSYNEQFF. The CDR3 DNA reads TGCAGTGCCCAACGGGGCCGAAGCTCCTACAATGAGCAGTTCTTC.

In this sample, this clonotype turned up a few times. The gene calls are TRBV4-2 and TRBJ2-6, with TRBD2 matching 7 bases. J was trimmed by 0 bases and V by 4 bases; bases with no gene match: 3. The CDR3 covers 16 residues. From germline, CDR1 is LGHNA and CDR2 YNFKEQ. CDR3 sequence (DNA): TGTGCCAGCAGCCCCGGGGGGACCTCTGGGGCCAACGTCCTGACTTTC. Encoded protein: CASSPGGTSGANVLTF.

V usage is TRBV20-1 and J usage is TRBJ1-5; 9 bases are a match to TRBD1. Germline-derived CDR1 and CDR2 are DFQATT and SNEGSKA (reference sequence). This CDR3 has 15 amino acids. Trimming at V came to 6 bases and at J to 2 bases, leaving 8 bases not matched to a gene. The CDR3 spells CSARGQGSGNQPQHF. CDR3 DNA sequence: TGCAGTGCCCGGGGACAGGGATCGGGCAATCAGCCCCAGCATTTT.

Worth noting for this clonotype: This may stem from a read error, because a much larger clone lies one nucleotide away. The chain links TRBV7-3 to TRBJ2-7; 13 bases line up with TRBD2. Germline CDR1 and CDR2: SGHTA and FQGTGA. The CDR3 has 15 residues. Trimming removed 5 bases from V and 7 bases from J; junction bases left unmatched: 8. The CDR3 DNA follows: TGTGCCAGCAGCCCGCAACTAGCGGGGGGGTATGAGCAGTACTTC. It is translated as CASSPQLAGGYEQYF.

The chain is built from TRBV7-3 and TRBJ2-6; D perhaps matches TRBD1 (5 bases). The CDR3 has 17 residues. CDR1 is SGHTA, CDR2 FQGTGA, per germline. V lost 3 bases and J 0 bases, leaving 12 bases between the germline ends. The DNA for the CDR3 is TGTGCCAGCAGCTTCAGTACGCAGGGCTCTGGGGCCAACGTCCTGACTTTC. As protein: CASSFSTQGSGANVLTF.

The V call is TRBV6-1, the J call TRBJ2-3; 15 nucleotides match TRBD2. There are 18 residues in the CDR3. CDR1 MNHNS and CDR2 SASEGT come from the germline V gene. V was clipped by 6 bases and J by 0 bases; unmatched bases: 7. CDR3 nucleotides: TGTGCCAGCAGCTCACCGGGACTAGCGGGGGGTAGCACAGATACGCAGTATTTT. Its protein product is CASSSPGLAGGSTDTQYF.

This chain joins TRBV20-1 and TRBJ2-1; D may match TRBD1 or TRBD2 (5 bases each). The germline CDR1 and CDR2 sequences are DFQATT and SNEGSKA (reference sequence). Trimming removed 1 base from V and 1 base from J, with 8 bases in between. This CDR3 region has 14 residues. Here the CDR3 reads CSARGDRSYNEQFF. For the CDR3, the DNA is TGCAGTGCTAGAGGGGACCGATCCTACAATGAGCAGTTCTTC.

The chain recombines TRBV20-1 with TRBJ2-3, with D perhaps TRBD1 (6 bases). Germline V gives CDR1 DFQATT, CDR2 SNEGSKA (reference sequence). This CDR3 has 15 amino acids. V was cut by 3 bases and J by 6 bases, with 19 bases left in between. The CDR3 sequence is CSASPRPQGWDTQYF. DNA of the CDR3: TGCAGTGCTAGTCCCCGACCTCAGGGGTGGGATACGCAGTATTTT.

The chain couples TRBV6-2 or TRBV6-3 to TRBJ2-5, with 8 bases aligning to TRBD1. The CDR3 loop spans 11 amino acids. The trim removed 6 bases at V and 12 bases at J, leaving 6 bases unmatched. Germline V lookup: CDR1 MNHEY, CDR2 SVGEGT. The CDR3 DNA is TGTGCCAGCAGCCTCCCGGGACAGGAGTACTTC. Protein product: CASSLPGQEYF.

This clonotype was observed a single time. V is TRBV4-3 and J is TRBJ2-1; 8 nucleotides align to TRBD2. The germline V gene has CDR1 LGHNA and CDR2 YSLEER. Germline trimming cut 3 bases from V and 8 bases from J; bases unmatched to any gene: 3. The CDR3 totals 13 residues. The CDR3: CASSQVLADEQFF. CDR3 nucleotide sequence: TGCGCCAGCAGCCAGGTACTAGCGGATGAGCAGTTCTTC.

The CDR3 region has the DNA TGCAGTGCTTCGACTAGCATCGAAGAGACCCAGTACTTC. This gives the protein CSASTSIEETQYF. The chain links TRBV20-1 to TRBJ2-5; 7 nucleotides agree with TRBD2. V lost 5 bases, J lost 3 bases, and 6 bases stayed unmatched. This CDR3 is built from 13 residues. Per germline, CDR1 DFQATT and CDR2 SNEGSKA (reference sequence).

This chain links TRBV2 with TRBJ2-1; weak D call: TRBD2 (7 bases). With the DNA end fitting TRBJ2-7 better, the J assignment may be wrong. The length of the CDR3 is 16 residues. Per germline, CDR1 SNHLY and CDR2 FYNNEI. For the CDR3, the DNA is TGTGCCAGCAGTGGAATAGGGGGAGGGTCCTACAATGAGCAGTACTTC. Translation gives CASSGIGGGSYNEQYF.

A few counts support this clonotype. The V gene is TRBV20-1, the J gene TRBJ2-3; TRBD2 might be the D (6 bases). The V end lost 5 bases, the J end lost 5 bases, and 14 bases lay between the germline ends. In germline, CDR1 is DFQATT, CDR2 SNEGSKA (reference sequence). The CDR3 covers 13 residues. CDR3 in DNA: TGCAGTGCTGGTCGGGTCGGGGGAGATACGCAGTATTTT. Its protein is CSAGRVGGDTQYF.